This T cell receptor beta chain is drawn from a study of neurological immune-mediated disorders (dated by TCRdb to 2018 to 2020). With regard to the full study: The study compared peripheral blood TCR-beta repertoires of HTLV-I-associated myelopathy (HAM/TSP) patients, multiple sclerosis patients and healthy controls using UMI-based sequencing. Alongside PBMC samples, the set of some 98 TCR-beta libraries contained longitudinal samples, technical triplicates, and paired CD4+ and CD8+ T-cell subsets that had been sorted. The cohort was made up of about 66 subjects, consisting of some 14 HAM/TSP patients, about 34 multiple sclerosis patients and 20 healthy controls.

To synthesize cDNA, template-switch 5'RACE was performed with a primer carrying a 10-nucleotide random unique molecular identifier so that each TCR transcript was tagged. Over 200 million TCR-beta sequences, covering 15-18 subjects, were produced in each sequencing run. The RNeasy kit was used to extract total RNA. TCR-beta VDJ regions were amplified with primers for the TCR constant region and the 5'RACE anchor, using the KAPA Real-time Library Amplification kit. A first PCR added sample indexes and Illumina adaptors, and a second PCR then raised library yield. After Ampure bead purification, the roughly 650 bp TCR product was size-selected on a 2% E-gel SizeSelection system. Before pooling, library quality was assessed on a Bioanalyzer, concentration was determined with Qubit, and library quantification was performed with the Kapa Library Quantification kit. Libraries were sequenced paired-end 2 x 150 bp on an Illumina HiSeq 2500. To increase sequence diversity, roughly 24-32% phiX was spiked into each library pool. From the authors' description of their analysis: The quality-filtered reads were processed with the UMI-based MiGEC pipeline, whose error correction step removed more than 75% of the raw TCR sequences. VDJ genes were aligned to IMGT germline references, and clonotypes were defined by unique CDR3 amino acid sequence plus V-J genes. Clonal expansion, Shannon diversity, and CDR3 relatedness (CalcPairwiseDistances, ClusterSamples) were evaluated with VDJtools, and phylogenetic trees were built with CLCbio workbench. Clones with at least 8 unique UMIs were defined as expanded, with this threshold being based on coefficient-of-variation modelling across technical triplicates. The public reads were run again by TCRdb, first through fastp at Q25 and then through MiXCR, and only productive beta chains were kept. For every CDR3 protein sequence, its rows merge into one entry that carries the most common genes and DNA. It is TCRdb's table, rather than the study itself, that gives the V and J calls and clone size. The sample table holds some 37,000 distinct CDR3 sequences, of which nearly 5% were seen once. The ten largest account for roughly 9% of the sample.

This clonotype was detected ten times or more. Its antigen is still unknown. No per-base quality is available; no much larger clone lies one base away. Healthy controls were blood bank volunteers in Maryland, USA. Sorted-subset TCR libraries were prepared from around 1 million sorted CD4+ or CD8+ T cells. Peripheral blood underwent Ficoll-Hypaque density gradient centrifugation to isolate PBMCs, which were then cryopreserved in liquid nitrogen. The study also sequenced paired sorted CD4+ and CD8+ subsets from healthy controls, HAM/TSP patients and MS patients. Findings and caveats that apply to the study as a whole: Expanded clones from different subjects shared no identical CDR3 amino acid sequences, which suggests that TCR-beta repertoires were private in all groups. TCR clonal expansion was highest in HAM/TSP patients and lowest in MS patients, with MS patients falling below even healthy controls.

The CDR3 runs 14 amino acids, cysteine and phenylalanine included. Left in the record is the CDR3 DNA by itself, 42 bases read in frame from the first base. Per the germline V gene, SGDLS is the CDR1 and YYNGEE is the CDR2. V is reduced by 4 bases and J by 7 bases, leaving a spacing of 17 bases between them. Here the chain combines TRBV9 and TRBJ1-2; the D gene is unclear. This sequence was found in a young man in good health. Sequences were obtained from CD4+ T cells from blood. The DNA is TGTGCCAGCAGCCCCTTTCCGCAGTCGAGTGGCTACACCTTC. This gives the protein CASSPFPQSSGYTF. Extended through the reference TRBV9 and TRBJ1-2 proteins, this CDR3 yields the full variable domain: DSGVTQTPKHLITATGQRVTLRCSPRSGDLSVYWYQQSLDQGLQFLIQYYNGEERAKGNILERFSAQQFPDLHSELNLSSLELGDSALYFCASSPFPQSSGYTFGSGTRLTVV.